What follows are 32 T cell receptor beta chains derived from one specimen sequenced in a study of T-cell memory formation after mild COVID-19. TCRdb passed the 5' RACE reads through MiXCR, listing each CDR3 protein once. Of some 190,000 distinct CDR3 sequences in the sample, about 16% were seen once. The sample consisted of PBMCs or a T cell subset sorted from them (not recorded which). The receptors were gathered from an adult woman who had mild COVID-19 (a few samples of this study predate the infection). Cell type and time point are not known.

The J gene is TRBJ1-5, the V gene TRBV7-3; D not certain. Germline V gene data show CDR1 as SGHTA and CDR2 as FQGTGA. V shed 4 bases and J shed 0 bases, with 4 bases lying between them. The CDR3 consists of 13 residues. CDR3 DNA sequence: TGTGCCAGCAGCTCAAATAGCAATCAGCCCCAGCATTTT. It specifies CASSSNSNQPQHF.

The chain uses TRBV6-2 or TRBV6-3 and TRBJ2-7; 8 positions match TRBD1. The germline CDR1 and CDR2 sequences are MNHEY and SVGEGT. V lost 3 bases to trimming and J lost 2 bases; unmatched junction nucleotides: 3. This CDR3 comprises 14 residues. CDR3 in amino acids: CASSYQDRAYEQYF. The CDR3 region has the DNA TGTGCCAGCAGTTATCAGGACAGGGCCTACGAGCAGTACTTC.

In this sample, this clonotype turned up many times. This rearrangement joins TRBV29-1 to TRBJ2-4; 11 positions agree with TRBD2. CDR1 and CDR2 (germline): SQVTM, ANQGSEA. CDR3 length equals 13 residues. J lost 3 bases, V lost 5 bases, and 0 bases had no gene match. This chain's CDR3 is CSVLAGGKNIQYF. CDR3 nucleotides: TGCAGCGTTCTAGCGGGAGGCAAAAACATTCAGTACTTC.

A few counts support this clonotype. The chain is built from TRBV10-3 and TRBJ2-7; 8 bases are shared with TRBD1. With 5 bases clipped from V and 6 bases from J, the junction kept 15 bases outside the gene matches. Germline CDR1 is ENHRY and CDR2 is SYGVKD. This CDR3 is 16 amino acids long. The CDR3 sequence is CAISNDRGSTPSEQYF. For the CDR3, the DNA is TGTGCCATCAGTAACGACAGGGGATCTACCCCCAGCGAGCAGTACTTC.

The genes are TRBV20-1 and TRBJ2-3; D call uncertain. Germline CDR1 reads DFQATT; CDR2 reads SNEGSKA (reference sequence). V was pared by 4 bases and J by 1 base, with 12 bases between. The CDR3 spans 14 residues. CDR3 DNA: TGCAGTGCTATTAGGGAAGTGGGCACAGATACGCAGTATTTT. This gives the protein CSAIREVGTDTQYF.

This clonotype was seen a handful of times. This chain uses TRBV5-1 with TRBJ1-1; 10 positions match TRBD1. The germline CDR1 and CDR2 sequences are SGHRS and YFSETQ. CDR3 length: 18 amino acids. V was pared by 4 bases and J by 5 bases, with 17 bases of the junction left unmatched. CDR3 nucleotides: TGCGCCAGCAGCCAATCGAGGACAGGGGGATTAGCTTTGACTGAAGCTTTCTTT. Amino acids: CASSQSRTGGLALTEAFF. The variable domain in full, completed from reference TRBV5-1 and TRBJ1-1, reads KAGVTQTPRYLIKTRGQQVTLSCSPISGHRSVSWYQQTPGQGLQFLFEYFSETQRNKGNFPGRFSGRQFSNSRSEMNVSTLELGDSALYLCASSQSRTGGLALTEAFFGQGTRLTVV.

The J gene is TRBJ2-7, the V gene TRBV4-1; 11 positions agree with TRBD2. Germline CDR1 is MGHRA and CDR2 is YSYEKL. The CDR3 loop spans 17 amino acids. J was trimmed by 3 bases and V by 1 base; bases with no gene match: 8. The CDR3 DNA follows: TGCGCCAGCAGCCAAGTAACTAGCGGGGGTACGAGCTACGAGCAGTACTTC. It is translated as CASSQVTSGGTSYEQYF.

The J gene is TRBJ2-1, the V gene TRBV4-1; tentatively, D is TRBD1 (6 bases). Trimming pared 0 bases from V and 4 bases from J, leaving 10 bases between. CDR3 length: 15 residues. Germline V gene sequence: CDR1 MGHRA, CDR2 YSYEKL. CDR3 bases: TGCGCCAGCAGCCAAGATGGGCAGGGGTACAATGAGCAGTTCTTC. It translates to CASSQDGQGYNEQFF.

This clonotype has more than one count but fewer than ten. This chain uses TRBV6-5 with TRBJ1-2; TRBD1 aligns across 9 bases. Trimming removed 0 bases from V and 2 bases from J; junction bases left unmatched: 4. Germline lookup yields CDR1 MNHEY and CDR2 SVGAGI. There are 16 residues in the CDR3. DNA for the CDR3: TGTGCCAGCAGTTACTCGAGAACAGGGGGCAACTATGGCTACACCTTC. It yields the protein CASSYSRTGGNYGYTF.

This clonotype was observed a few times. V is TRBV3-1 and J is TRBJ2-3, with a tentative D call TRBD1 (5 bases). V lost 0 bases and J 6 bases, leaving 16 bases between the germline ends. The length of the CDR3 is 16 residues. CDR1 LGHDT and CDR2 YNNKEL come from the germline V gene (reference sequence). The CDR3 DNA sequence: TGTGCCAGCAGCCAAGAGTCCTGGAGCAGGGCGGATACGCAGTATTTT. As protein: CASSQESWSRADTQYF.

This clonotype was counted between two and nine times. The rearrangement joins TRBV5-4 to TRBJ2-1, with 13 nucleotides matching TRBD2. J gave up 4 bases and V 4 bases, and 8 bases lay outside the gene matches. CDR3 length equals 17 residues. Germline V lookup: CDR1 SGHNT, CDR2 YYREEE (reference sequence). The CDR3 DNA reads TGTGCCAGCAGCCAAGGACTAGCGGGGGCCATATACAATGAGCAGTTCTTC. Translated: CASSQGLAGAIYNEQFF.

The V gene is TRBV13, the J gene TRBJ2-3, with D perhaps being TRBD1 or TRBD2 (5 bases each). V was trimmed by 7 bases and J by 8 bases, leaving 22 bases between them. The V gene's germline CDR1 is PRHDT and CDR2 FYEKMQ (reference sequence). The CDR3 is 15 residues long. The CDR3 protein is CASNSRARELGTQYF. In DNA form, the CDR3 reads TGTGCCAGCAACTCTAGGGCCAGGGAGCTTGGTACGCAGTATTTT.

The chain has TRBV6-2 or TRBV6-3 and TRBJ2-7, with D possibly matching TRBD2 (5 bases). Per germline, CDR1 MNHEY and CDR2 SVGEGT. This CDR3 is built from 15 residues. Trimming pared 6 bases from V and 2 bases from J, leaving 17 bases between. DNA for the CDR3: TGTGCCAGCAGGGACCCAGGAGAGGGAACCTACGAGCAGTACTTC. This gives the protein CASRDPGEGTYEQYF.

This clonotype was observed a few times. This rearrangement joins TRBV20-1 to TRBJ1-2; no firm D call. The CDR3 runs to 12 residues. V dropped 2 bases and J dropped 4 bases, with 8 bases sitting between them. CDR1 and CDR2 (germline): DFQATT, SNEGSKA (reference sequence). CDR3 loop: CSARKGGYGYTF. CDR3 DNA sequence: TGCAGTGCTAGAAAGGGTGGCTATGGCTACACCTTC.

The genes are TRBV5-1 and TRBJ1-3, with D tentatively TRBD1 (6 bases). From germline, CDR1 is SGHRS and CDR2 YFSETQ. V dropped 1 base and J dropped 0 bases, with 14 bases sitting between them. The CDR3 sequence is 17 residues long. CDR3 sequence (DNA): TGCGCCAGCAGCTTGATACAGGGACTTGACTCTGGAAACACCATATATTTT. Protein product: CASSLIQGLDSGNTIYF. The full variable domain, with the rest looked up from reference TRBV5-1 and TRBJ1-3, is KAGVTQTPRYLIKTRGQQVTLSCSPISGHRSVSWYQQTPGQGLQFLFEYFSETQRNKGNFPGRFSGRQFSNSRSEMNVSTLELGDSALYLCASSLIQGLDSGNTIYFGEGSWLTVV.

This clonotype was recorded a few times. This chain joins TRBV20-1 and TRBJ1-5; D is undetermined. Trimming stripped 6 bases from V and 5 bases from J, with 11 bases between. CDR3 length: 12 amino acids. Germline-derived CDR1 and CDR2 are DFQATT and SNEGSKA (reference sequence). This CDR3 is CSALRPDQPQHF. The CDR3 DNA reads TGCAGTGCCCTTAGACCCGATCAGCCCCAGCATTTT.

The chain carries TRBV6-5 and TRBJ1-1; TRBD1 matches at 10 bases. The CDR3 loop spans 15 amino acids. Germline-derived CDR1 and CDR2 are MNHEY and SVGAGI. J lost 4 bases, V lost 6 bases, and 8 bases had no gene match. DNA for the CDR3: TGTGCCAGCAGGGAAACCGGGACAGGGGCCACTGAAGCTTTCTTT. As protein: CASRETGTGATEAFF.

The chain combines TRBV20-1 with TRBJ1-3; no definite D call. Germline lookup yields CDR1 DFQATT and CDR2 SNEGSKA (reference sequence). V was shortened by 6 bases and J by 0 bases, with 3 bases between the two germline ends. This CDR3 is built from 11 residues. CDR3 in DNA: TGCAGTGCCTTCTCTGGAAACACCATATATTTT. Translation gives CSAFSGNTIYF.

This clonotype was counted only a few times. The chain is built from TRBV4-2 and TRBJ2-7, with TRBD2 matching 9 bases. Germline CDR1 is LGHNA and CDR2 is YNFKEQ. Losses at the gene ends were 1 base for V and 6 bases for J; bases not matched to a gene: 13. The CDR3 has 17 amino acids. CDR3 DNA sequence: TGTGCCAGCAGCCAAGTTAGCGGGGGAGTAAAGTCCCGCGAGCAGTACTTC. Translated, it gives CASSQVSGGVKSREQYF.

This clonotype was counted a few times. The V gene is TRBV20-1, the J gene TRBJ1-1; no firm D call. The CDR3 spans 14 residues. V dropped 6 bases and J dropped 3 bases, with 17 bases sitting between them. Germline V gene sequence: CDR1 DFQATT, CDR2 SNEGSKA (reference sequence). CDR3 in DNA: TGCAGTGCAAAGAAACTTGCGGGTTACACTGAAGCTTTCTTT. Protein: CSAKKLAGYTEAFF.

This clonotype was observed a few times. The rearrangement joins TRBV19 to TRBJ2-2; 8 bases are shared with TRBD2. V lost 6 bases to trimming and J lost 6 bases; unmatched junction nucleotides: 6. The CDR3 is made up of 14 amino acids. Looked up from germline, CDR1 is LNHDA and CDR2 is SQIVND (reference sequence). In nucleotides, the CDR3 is TGTGCCAGTAGCACCGGGACTAGGTCCGGGGAGCTGTTTTTT. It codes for CASSTGTRSGELFF.

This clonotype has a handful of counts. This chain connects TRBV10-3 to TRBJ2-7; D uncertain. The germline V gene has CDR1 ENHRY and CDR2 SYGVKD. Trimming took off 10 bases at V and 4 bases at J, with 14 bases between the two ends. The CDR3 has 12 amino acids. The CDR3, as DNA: TGTGCCACTGGCCCTGACCCGTACGAGCAGTACTTC. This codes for CATGPDPYEQYF.

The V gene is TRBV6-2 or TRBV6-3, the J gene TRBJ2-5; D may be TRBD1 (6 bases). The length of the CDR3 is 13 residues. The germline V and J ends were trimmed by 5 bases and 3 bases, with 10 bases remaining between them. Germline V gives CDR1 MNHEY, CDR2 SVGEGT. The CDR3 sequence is CASSGQLKETQYF. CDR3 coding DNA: TGTGCCAGCAGTGGACAGTTGAAAGAGACCCAGTACTTC.

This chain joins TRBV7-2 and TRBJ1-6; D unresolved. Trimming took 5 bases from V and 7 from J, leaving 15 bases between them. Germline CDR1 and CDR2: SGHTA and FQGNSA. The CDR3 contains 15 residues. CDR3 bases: TGTGCCAGCAGCGCTTTCGGGGAAAGGAATTCACCCCTCCACTTT. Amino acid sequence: CASSAFGERNSPLHF.

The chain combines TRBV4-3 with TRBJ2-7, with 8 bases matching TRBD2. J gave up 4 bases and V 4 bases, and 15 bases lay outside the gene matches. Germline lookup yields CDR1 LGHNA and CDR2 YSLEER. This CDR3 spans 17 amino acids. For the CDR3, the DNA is TGCGCCAGCAGCCCAGCAAGGGGAGTAGCGGGGCCATACGAGCAGTACTTC. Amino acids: CASSPARGVAGPYEQYF.

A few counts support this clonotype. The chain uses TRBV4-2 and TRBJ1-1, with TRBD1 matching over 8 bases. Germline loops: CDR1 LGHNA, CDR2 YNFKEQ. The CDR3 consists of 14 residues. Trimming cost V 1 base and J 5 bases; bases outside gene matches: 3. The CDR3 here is CASSQVQGGTEAFF. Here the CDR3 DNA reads TGTGCCAGCAGCCAAGTACAGGGGGGGACTGAAGCTTTCTTT.

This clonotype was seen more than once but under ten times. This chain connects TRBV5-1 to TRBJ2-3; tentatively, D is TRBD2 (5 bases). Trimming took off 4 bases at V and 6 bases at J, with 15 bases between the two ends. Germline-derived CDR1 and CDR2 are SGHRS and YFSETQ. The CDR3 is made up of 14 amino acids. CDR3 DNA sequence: TGCGCCAGCAGCCGCAGCGACGGCGGGGATACGCAGTATTTT. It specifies CASSRSDGGDTQYF.

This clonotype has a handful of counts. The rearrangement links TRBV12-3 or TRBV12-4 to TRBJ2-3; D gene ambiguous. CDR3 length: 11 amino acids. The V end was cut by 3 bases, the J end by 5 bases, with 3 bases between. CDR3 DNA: TGTGCCAGCAGTTTTGGAGATACGCAGTATTTT. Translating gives CASSFGDTQYF.

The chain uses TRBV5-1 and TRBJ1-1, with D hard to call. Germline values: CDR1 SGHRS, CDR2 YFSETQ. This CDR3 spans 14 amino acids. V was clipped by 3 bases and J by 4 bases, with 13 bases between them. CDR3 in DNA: TGCGCCAGCAGCTCTGCGTTTGGGAGCACTGAAGCTTTCTTT. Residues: CASSSAFGSTEAFF.

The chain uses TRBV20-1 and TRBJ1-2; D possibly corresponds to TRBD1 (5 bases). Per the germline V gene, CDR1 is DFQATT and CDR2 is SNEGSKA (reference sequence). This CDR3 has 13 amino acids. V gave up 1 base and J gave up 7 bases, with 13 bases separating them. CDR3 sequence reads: CSARGQAGGGYTF. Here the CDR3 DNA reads TGCAGTGCTAGAGGGCAGGCCGGGGGTGGCTACACCTTC.

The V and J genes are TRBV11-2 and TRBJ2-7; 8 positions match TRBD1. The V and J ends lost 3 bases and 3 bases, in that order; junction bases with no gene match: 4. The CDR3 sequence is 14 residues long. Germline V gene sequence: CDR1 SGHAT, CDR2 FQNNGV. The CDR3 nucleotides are TGTGCCAGCAGCTTCGGACAGGGCCTCTACGAGCAGTACTTC. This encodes CASSFGQGLYEQYF.

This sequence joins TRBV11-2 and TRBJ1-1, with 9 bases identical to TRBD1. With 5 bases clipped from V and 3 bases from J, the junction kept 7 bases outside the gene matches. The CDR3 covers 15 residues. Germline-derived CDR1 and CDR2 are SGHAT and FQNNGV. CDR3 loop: CASSKGRDRDTEAFF. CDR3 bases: TGTGCCAGCAGCAAGGGCCGGGACAGGGACACTGAAGCTTTCTTT.